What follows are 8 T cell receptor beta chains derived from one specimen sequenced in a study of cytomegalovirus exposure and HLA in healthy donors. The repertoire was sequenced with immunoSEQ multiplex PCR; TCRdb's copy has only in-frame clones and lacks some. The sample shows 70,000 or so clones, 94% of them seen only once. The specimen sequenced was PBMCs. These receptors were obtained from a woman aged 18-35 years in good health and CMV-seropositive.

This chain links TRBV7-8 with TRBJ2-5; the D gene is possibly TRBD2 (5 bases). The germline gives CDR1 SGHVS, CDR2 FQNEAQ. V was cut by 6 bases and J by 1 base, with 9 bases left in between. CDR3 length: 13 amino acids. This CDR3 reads CASSSDFQETQYF. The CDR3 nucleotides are TGTGCCAGCAGTTCGGACTTCCAAGAGACCCAGTACTTC.

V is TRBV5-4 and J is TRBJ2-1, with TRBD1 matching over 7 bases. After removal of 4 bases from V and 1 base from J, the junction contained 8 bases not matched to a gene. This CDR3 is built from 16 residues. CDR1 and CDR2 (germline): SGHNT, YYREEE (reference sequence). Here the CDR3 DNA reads TGTGCCAGCAGCAGGGGGAACAGGGGTTCCTACAATGAGCAGTTCTTC. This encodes CASSRGNRGSYNEQFF.

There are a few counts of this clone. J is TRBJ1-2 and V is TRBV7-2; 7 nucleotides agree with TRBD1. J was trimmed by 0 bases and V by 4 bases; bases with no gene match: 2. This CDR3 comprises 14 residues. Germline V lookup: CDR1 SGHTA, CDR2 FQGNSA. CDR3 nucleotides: TGTGCCAGCAGCTCCCAGGGGGCTAACTATGGCTACACCTTC. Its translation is CASSSQGANYGYTF.

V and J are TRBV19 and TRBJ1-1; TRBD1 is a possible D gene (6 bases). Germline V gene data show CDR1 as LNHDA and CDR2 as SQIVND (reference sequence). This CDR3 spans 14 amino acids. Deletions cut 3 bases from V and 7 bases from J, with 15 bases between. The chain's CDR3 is CASSMKAGAFEAFF. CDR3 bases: TGTGCCAGTAGTATGAAGGCAGGGGCCTTTGAAGCTTTCTTT.

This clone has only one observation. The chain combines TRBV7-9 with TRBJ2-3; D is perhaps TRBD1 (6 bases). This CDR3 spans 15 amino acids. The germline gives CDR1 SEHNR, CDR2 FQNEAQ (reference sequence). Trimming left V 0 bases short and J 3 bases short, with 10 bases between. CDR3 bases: TGTGCCAGCAGCTTAGCGATAGGGGGAACAGATACGCAGTATTTT. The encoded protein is CASSLAIGGTDTQYF.

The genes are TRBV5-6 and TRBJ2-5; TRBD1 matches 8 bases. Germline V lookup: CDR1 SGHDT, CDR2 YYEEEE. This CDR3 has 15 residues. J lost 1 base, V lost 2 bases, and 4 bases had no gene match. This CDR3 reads CASSFGTGLQETQYF. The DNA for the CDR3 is TGTGCCAGCAGCTTCGGGACAGGCCTCCAAGAGACCCAGTACTTC. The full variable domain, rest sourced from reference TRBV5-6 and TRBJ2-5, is DAGVTQSPTHLIKTRGQQVTLRCSPKSGHDTVSWYQQALGQGPQFIFQYYEEEERQRGNFPDRFSGHQFPNYSSELNVNALLLGDSALYLCASSFGTGLQETQYFGPGTRLLVL.

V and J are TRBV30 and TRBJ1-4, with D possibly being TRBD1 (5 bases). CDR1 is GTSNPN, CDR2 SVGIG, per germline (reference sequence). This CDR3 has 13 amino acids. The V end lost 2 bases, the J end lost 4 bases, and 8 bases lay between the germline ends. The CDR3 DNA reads TGTGCCTGGAGTCAGGGCCTTAATGAAAAACTGTTTTTT. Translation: CAWSQGLNEKLFF.

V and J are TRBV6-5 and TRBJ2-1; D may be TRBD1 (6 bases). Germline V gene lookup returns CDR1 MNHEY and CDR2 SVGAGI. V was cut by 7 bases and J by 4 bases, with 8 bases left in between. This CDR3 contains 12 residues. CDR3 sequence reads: CASTGQYNEQFF. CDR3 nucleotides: TGTGCCAGCACTGGACAGTACAATGAGCAGTTCTTC.